One TCR beta chain is described in this entry. Produced via immunoSEQ multiplex PCR; TCRdb's table is partial and in-frame only. Of almost 70,000 clones listed, about nine tenths are singletons. CDR3 length equals 12 residues. V lost 5 bases to trimming and J lost 6 bases, with 12 bases between them. Germline CDR1 is SGHRS and CDR2 is YFSETQ. This entry is derived from a study of OX40 agonist ivuxolimab in advanced cancers. The chain combines TRBV5-1 with TRBJ2-7; D remains ambiguous. Sequenced material: CD4+ or CD8+ T cells sorted from blood, taken in a trial of the OX40 agonist ivuxolimab. This clonotype was sampled from an adult with an advanced solid tumor such as melanoma, head and neck, liver or kidney cancer. The CDR3, as DNA: TGCGCCAGCAGACCAGAGGATGGCGAGCAGTACTTC. Amino acid sequence: CASRPEDGEQYF.